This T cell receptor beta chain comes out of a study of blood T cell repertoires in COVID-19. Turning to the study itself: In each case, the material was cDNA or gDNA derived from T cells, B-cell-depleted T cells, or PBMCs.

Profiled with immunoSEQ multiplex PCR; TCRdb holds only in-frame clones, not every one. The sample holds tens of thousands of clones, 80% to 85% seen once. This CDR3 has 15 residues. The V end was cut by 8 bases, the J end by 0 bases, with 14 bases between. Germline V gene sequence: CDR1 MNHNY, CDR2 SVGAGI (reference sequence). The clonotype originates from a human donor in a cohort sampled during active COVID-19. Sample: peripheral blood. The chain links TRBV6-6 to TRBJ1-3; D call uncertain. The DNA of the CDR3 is TGTGCCAGCCAAGAGATGGCGGGCTCTGGAAACACCATATATTTT. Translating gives CASQEMAGSGNTIYF.